This T cell receptor (beta chain) was recorded in a study of T cell repertoires in cytomegalovirus infection. Background on the study: Through public TCR beta signatures, both CMV infection and matching HLA type were indicated. General study findings and limits: Dominating the ex vivo response were HLA-C-restricted CMV-specific TCR beta clonotypes.

This clonotype was seen ten or more times. Its antigen is still unknown. The ends were cut back, 9 bases at V and 5 bases at J, with 16 bases in the middle. The CDR3 runs to 13 residues. A single record per CDR3 protein comes from TCRdb applying MiXCR to the reads. This sample has approximately 76,000 distinct CDR3 sequences; roughly 3.6% occur once, and the top ten carry under 5.5%. The TCR comes from a human donor in good health (CMV status not recorded). Some clones in this sample may be carry-over from other donors' samples. The sequencing sample was made of PBMCs. The chain links TRBV12-3 or TRBV12-4 to TRBJ1-1; possibly TRBD1 for D (6 bases). The CDR3 loop is CASSEGDRTEAFF. The CDR3 region has the DNA TGTGCCAGTTCGGAGGGGGATAGAACTGAAGCTTTCTTT.